This T cell receptor (beta chain) was sequenced in a study of Ad26.COV2.S vaccination and SARS-CoV-2 variants. There are 15 residues in the CDR3. V gave up 5 bases and J gave up 6 bases; unmatched junction bases: 9. Germline CDR1 is LGHNA and CDR2 is YSLEER. In regard to this clone: The antigen remains unidentified.

Generated by immunoSEQ multiplex PCR, the TCRdb table keeps only in-frame clones and is missing some. The data hold tens of thousands of clones, with more than 65% observed a single time. Study-level findings and limits: Spike-specific TCR breadth ran higher among vaccine recipients than placebo recipients. Vaccine recipients and placebo recipients showed similar non-spike TCR breadth. From the TCR breadth and depth analyses, total T cell responses may have been underestimated.

The chain links TRBV4-3 to TRBJ2-1; the match to TRBD2 covers 8 bases. The material sequenced was peripheral blood, taken after recovery from COVID-19. The sequence derives from a human donor who had recovered from COVID-19. CDR3 DNA sequence: TGCGCCAGCAGCTCTATCGGGACTAGAGGCAATGAGCAGTTCTTC. Translating it yields CASSSIGTRGNEQFF.